The source of this T cell receptor (beta chain) is a study of blood T cell repertoires in COVID-19. The overall study: COVID-19 samples from acute and convalescent phases originated in the United States, Italy and Spain. T cells, B-cell-depleted T cells, or PBMCs provided the cDNA or gDNA that served as material.

Original handling: For nucleated cells, counts were estimated from reference gene primer amplification. Profiled with immunoSEQ multiplex PCR; TCRdb holds only in-frame clones, not every one. The D gene and trimming were derived from the DNA, and the V and J assignments and clone size from that table. The sample includes nearly 80,000 clones, around 83% of them seen just once. V was cut by 5 bases and J by 2 bases, with 13 bases left in between. The CDR3 spans 15 residues. From germline, CDR1 is SGHTA and CDR2 FQGNSA. This TCR was sampled from a woman in her 70s with acute or convalescent COVID-19. The sample consisted of peripheral blood. The gene calls are TRBV7-2 and TRBJ2-1, with a possible D match to TRBD2 (5 bases). The CDR3 here is CASSSTREAYNEQFF. The DNA of the CDR3 is TGTGCCAGCAGCAGTACTAGGGAAGCCTACAATGAGCAGTTCTTC.